Below are 16 T cell receptor beta chains sequenced from a single sample in a study of CD8+CD57+ T cells in acquired aplastic anemia. TCR beta VDJ and CDR3 were profiled, and genomic DNA was the template. TCRdb independently ran MiXCR on the reads; one entry per CDR3 protein. Of 90,000 to 130,000 distinct CDR3 sequences detected, under 60% appear once; the ten largest clones hold 25% to 35%. Sample: sorted CD4+, CD8+, or CD8+CD57+ T cells (not recorded which) from PBMCs. The receptors originated from a human donor in good health, serving as a control.

This clonotype was picked up many times. The chain couples TRBV4-3 to TRBJ1-3, with D unresolved. The CDR3 consists of 15 residues. The germline gives CDR1 LGHNA, CDR2 YSLEER. V was pared by 0 bases and J by 4 bases, with 10 bases between. CDR3 in DNA: TGCGCCAGCAGCCAAGATAACGAGGAAGGAAACACCATATATTTT. This codes for CASSQDNEEGNTIYF.

This chain connects TRBV2 to TRBJ2-3; D not resolved. CDR3 length: 12 residues. Germline V gene lookup returns CDR1 SNHLY and CDR2 FYNNEI. The V and J ends lost 6 bases and 2 bases respectively, with 6 bases between them. The CDR3 is CASRDNTDTQYF. CDR3 nucleotides: TGTGCCAGCAGAGACAACACAGATACGCAGTATTTT.

This clonotype has at least ten counts. The rearrangement uses TRBV7-8 and TRBJ2-7; 7 bases align to TRBD1. Looked up from germline, CDR1 is SGHVS and CDR2 is FQNEAQ. CDR3 length: 14 residues. With 4 bases clipped from V and 5 bases from J, the junction kept 8 bases outside the gene matches. The CDR3 nucleotides read TGTGCCAGCAGCTCCCCGGGACAGTTCGACGAGCAGTACTTC. Amino acids: CASSSPGQFDEQYF.

This chain uses TRBV29-1 with TRBJ1-1, with D possibly being TRBD1 (5 bases). The V end lost 4 bases, the J end lost 10 bases, and 13 bases lay between the germline ends. The CDR3 has 11 amino acids. Germline loops: CDR1 SQVTM, CDR2 ANQGSEA. Here the CDR3 DNA reads TGCAGCGTTGGGGGACGGATGTCAGCTTTCTTT. Protein product: CSVGGRMSAFF.

At least ten counts were recorded for this clonotype. The chain has TRBV11-2 and TRBJ2-5; 8 bases are a match to TRBD1. V was clipped by 2 bases and J by 2 bases; unmatched bases: 4. Germline lookup yields CDR1 SGHAT and CDR2 FQNNGV. The CDR3 length is 15 residues. The CDR3 spells CASSLSQGAQETQYF. CDR3 nucleotides: TGTGCCAGCAGCTTATCTCAGGGGGCACAAGAGACCCAGTACTTC.

V usage is TRBV4-3 and J usage is TRBJ1-1; D is perhaps TRBD1 (6 bases). V was pared by 0 bases and J by 5 bases, with 16 bases between. The CDR3 has 16 residues. Germline assignment: CDR1 LGHNA and CDR2 YSLEER. The CDR3: CASSQDHGGGSTEAFF. The CDR3 DNA reads TGCGCCAGCAGCCAAGATCACGGAGGGGGATCGACTGAAGCTTTCTTT.

This clonotype came up many times. Likely a read error: the CDR3 ends without its conserved phenylalanine or tryptophan. No DNA is shown, since the ends of the CDR3 on it are uncertain; the CDR3 is the one TCRdb lists. J is TRBJ1-4 and V is TRBV6-1. The CDR3 is 12 residues long, counting both termini. Germline CDR1 MNHNS, CDR2 SASEGT. CDR3 in amino acids: CASSAETLRRVG.

This chain links TRBV25-1 with TRBJ1-2; D unclear. Germline CDR1 is MGHDK and CDR2 is SYGVNS. V lost 6 bases, J lost 3 bases, and 14 bases lay in between. The CDR3 is 14 residues long. As DNA, the CDR3 is TGTGCCAGCAGGGTGGGAGGGTTGGACTATGGCTACACCTTC. Translation gives CASRVGGLDYGYTF.

As for this clonotype: One end of the junction is discordant with germline, which a read error may explain. The rearrangement uses TRBV13 and TRBJ2-5; D gene uncertain. The CDR3 is 14 residues long. Germline assignment: CDR1 PRHDT and CDR2 FYEKMQ (reference sequence). For the CDR3, the DNA is TGTGCCAGCAGCTTAGGTGGCAGTCAAGGGACCCAGTACTTC. It is translated as CASSLGGSQGTQYF.

In DNA, the CDR3 is TGTGCCACCAAACGAAACCCTAAGACAGAGGTCGACATTGAAGCTTTCTTT. It is translated as CATKRNPKTEVDIEAFF. The chain couples TRBV24-1 to TRBJ1-1, with D possibly TRBD1 on 5 matching bases. With 8 bases removed from V and 7 bases from J, the gap between germline ends came to 28 bases. CDR3 length: 17 amino acids. Germline lookup yields CDR1 KGHDR and CDR2 SFDVKD.

The chain links TRBV12-3 or TRBV12-4 to TRBJ1-2, with a weak D call TRBD1 (6 bases). The V end was cut by 9 bases, the J end by 7 bases, with 12 bases between. The CDR3 spans 11 residues. CDR3 bases: TGTGCCAGTGCAAGGGGGTGTGGCTACACCTTC. Protein: CASARGCGYTF.

The chain employs TRBV9 and TRBJ2-7; 8 nucleotides agree with TRBD1. The germline CDR1 and CDR2 sequences are SGDLS and YYNGEE. V dropped 4 bases and J dropped 5; count of bases not matched to a gene: 5. This CDR3 contains 13 residues. CDR3 coding DNA: TGTGCCAGCAGCCCCAGACAGGGGCACGAGCAGTACTTC. Its protein product is CASSPRQGHEQYF.

The rearrangement uses TRBV29-1 and TRBJ1-2; 8 bases match TRBD1. Trimming cost V 7 bases and J 3 bases; bases outside gene matches: 10. The V gene's germline CDR1 is SQVTM and CDR2 ANQGSEA. CDR3 length: 14 residues. CDR3 protein: CSGRGTGGDYGYTF. The CDR3 region has the DNA TGCAGCGGTCGTGGGACAGGAGGAGACTATGGCTACACCTTC.

This clonotype has just one count. This chain links TRBV29-1 with TRBJ1-2; D is ambiguous. V was clipped by 4 bases and J by 6 bases, with 12 bases between them. Germline V gives CDR1 SQVTM, CDR2 ANQGSEA. The CDR3 covers 12 residues. The CDR3 is CSVVEQDNGYTF. DNA of the CDR3: TGCAGCGTTGTCGAGCAGGATAATGGCTACACCTTC.

The chain employs TRBV11-2 and TRBJ2-7; a weak D match, TRBD1 (6 bases). The CDR3 length is 16 residues. Looked up from germline, CDR1 is SGHAT and CDR2 is FQNNGV. V was clipped by 5 bases and J by 1 base, with 18 bases between them. CDR3 nucleotides: TGTGCCAGCAGCGTTGAAGCAGGGGACACTTCCTACGAGCAGTACTTC. Its translation is CASSVEAGDTSYEQYF.

The chain employs TRBV19 and TRBJ2-3, with 9 bases identical to TRBD1. The CDR3 totals 15 residues. With V trimmed by 5 bases and J by 0 bases, 3 bases remained unmatched. CDR1 and CDR2 (germline): LNHDA, SQIVND (reference sequence). The CDR3 loop is CASSAGTGSTDTQYF. CDR3 in DNA: TGTGCCAGTAGTGCCGGGACAGGGAGCACAGATACGCAGTATTTT.